Given below is one T cell receptor beta chain in context. After removal of 8 bases from V and 4 bases from J, the junction contained 7 bases not matched to a gene. The CDR3 consists of 13 residues. CDR1 is SNHLY, CDR2 FYNNEI, per germline. Measured with immunoSEQ multiplex PCR; TCRdb has only the in-frame clones, and not every one. The table lists more than 70,000 clones, approximately 80% of them singletons, with 36% in the top ten. The data are from a study of blood T cell repertoires in COVID-19. Sequencing was carried out using peripheral blood. The TCR originated in a woman in her sixties or seventies with acute or convalescent COVID-19. The chain links TRBV2 to TRBJ1-2, with 7 bases that match TRBD1. CDR3: CASGGQKLYGYTF. For the CDR3, the DNA is TGTGCCAGCGGGGGACAGAAACTCTATGGCTACACCTTC. The full variable domain, in which reference TRBV2 and TRBJ1-2 provide the parts outside the CDR3, is EPEVTQTPSHQVTQMGQEVILRCVPISNHLYFYWYRQILGQKVEFLVSFYNNEISEKSEIFDDQFSVERPDGSNFTLKIRSTKLEDSAMYFCASGGQKLYGYTFGSGTRLTVV.